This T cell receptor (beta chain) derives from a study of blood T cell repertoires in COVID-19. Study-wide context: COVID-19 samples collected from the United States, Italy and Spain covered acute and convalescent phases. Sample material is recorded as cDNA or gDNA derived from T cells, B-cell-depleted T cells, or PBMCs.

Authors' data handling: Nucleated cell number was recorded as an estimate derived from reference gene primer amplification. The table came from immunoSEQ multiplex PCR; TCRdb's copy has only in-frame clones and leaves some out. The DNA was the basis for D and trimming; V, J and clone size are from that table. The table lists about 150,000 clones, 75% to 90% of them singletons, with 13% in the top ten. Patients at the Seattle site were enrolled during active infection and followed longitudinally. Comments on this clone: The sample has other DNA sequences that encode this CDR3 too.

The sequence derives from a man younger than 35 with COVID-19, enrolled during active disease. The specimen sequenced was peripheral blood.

CDR3 DNA sequence: TGTGCCTGGAGTGTAGCGGGTGGGGGAGGCTACACCTTC. Its translation: CAWSVAGGGGYTF. The V call is TRBV30, the J call TRBJ1-2; D perhaps matches TRBD1 (5 bases). The CDR3 has 13 residues. Trimming cost V 0 bases and J 8 bases, with 13 bases left between them. Looked up from germline, CDR1 is GTSNPN and CDR2 is SVGIG (reference sequence).